Listed here is a single T cell receptor beta chain. Its antigen is as yet unknown. The germline CDR1 and CDR2 sequences are MNHEY and SMNVEV (reference sequence). V gave up 4 bases and J gave up 0 bases; unmatched junction bases: 14. The CDR3 totals 18 residues. PCR amplification relied on 60 Vbeta primers (plus 13 Jbeta primers). Profiling relied on immunoSEQ multiplex PCR, and the TCRdb table lists in-frame clones only, not all of them. The table lists about 150,000 clones, 80% of them singletons. The sample comes from a study of cytomegalovirus exposure and HLA in healthy donors. Overall study findings and caveats: Researchers had no immune exposure information except CMV serostatus available.

The sample taken for sequencing was PBMCs. This chain links TRBV27 with TRBJ1-1, with 7 nucleotides matching TRBD1. The receptor was derived from a man aged 25-45 years in good health. The CDR3 protein is CASSSTRQGRTMNTEAFF. The CDR3 coding sequence is TGTGCCAGCAGTTCCACTCGACAGGGCCGAACCATGAACACTGAAGCTTTCTTT.